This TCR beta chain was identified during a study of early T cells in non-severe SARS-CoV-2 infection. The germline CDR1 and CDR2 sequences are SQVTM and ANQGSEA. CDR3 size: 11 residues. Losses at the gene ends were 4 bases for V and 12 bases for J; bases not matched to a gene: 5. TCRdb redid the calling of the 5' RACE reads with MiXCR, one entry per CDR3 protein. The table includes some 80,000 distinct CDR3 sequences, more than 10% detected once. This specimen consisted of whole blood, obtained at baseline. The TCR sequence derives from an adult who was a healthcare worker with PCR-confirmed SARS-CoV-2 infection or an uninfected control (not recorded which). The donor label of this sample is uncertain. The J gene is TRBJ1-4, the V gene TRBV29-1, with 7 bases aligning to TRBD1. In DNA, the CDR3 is TGCAGCGTTGGGGCCGGGACAGAACTGTTTTTT. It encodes CSVGAGTELFF.